This TCR beta chain stems from a study of siplizumab effects on memory and regulatory T cells. This table comes from immunoSEQ multiplex PCR, and its TCRdb copy is limited to in-frame clones, with some not included. The sample yields tens of thousands of clones, 80% to 95% seen once. This CDR3 contains 19 residues. Germline CDR1 KGHSH, CDR2 LQKENI. J gave up 2 bases and V 6 bases, and 12 bases lay outside the gene matches. The clonotype was recovered from a human donor in good health. What was sequenced was CD8+ T cells sorted from blood. The chain couples TRBV18 to TRBJ2-1, with 14 bases aligning to TRBD2. The CDR3 region has the DNA TGTGCCAGCTCCGGTAGCGGGACTAGCGGGAGTCGGGCCTACAATGAGCAGTTCTTC. Its protein product is CASSGSGTSGSRAYNEQFF.